This TCR beta chain is from a study of regulatory T cells in long-lasting Graves disease. Time point here: newly diagnosed GD, antithyroid drugs for less than 3 months. Extracted RNA from PBMCs served as the source of the TCR library. Building of the TCR beta libraries involved iRepertoire HTBI primers and Arm-PCR of CDR3 regions. One entry per CDR3 protein results from TCRdb running MiXCR on the multiplex PCR reads. Here the sample spans 360,000 or so distinct CDR3 sequences, 10% to 15% being singletons. The CDR3 consists of 15 residues. The V end was cut by 5 bases, the J end by 9 bases, with 20 bases between. The data also belong to a second study, concerning T cells in Graves' hyperthyroidism and ophthalmopathy.

The sequencing here drew on peripheral blood mononuclear cells (PBMCs), taken at new diagnosis, from a patient treated with antithyroid drugs. V is TRBV12-3 or TRBV12-4 and J is TRBJ2-1; perhaps TRBD1 as D (6 bases). The clonotype comes from a woman between 18 and 30 years old with Graves disease. In nucleotides, the CDR3 is TGTGCCAGCAGTGACTCTGGGGTGGGGGCAGGTGAGCAGTTCTTC. Translation gives CASSDSGVGAGEQFF.